The present T cell receptor (beta chain) was sequenced within a study of human T cells and chemical hapten exposure. One entry per CDR3 protein results from TCRdb running MiXCR on the RACE reads. This table has tens of thousands of distinct CDR3 sequences, roughly 8.8% appearing once. Ten or more counts support this clonotype. The sample's time point: pre-sensitization, week 0. Noted treatment: therapeutic diphenylcyclopropenone sensitization with weekly scalp DPC. The CDR3 is made up of 15 amino acids. CDR1 is SGHRS, CDR2 YFSETQ, per germline. Trimming took off 0 bases at V and 3 bases at J, with 11 bases between the two ends.

The V call is TRBV5-1, the J call TRBJ2-3; D is uncertain. The sequence came from a middle-aged woman with alopecia areata. Some clones in this sample may be carry-over from other donors' samples. The sample in question was whole blood, obtained in connection with sensitization to the hapten diphenylcyclopropenone (DPC). The CDR3 DNA is TGCGCCAGCAGCTTGGACCCTGGCCAAACAGATACGCAGTATTTT. Translation: CASSLDPGQTDTQYF.